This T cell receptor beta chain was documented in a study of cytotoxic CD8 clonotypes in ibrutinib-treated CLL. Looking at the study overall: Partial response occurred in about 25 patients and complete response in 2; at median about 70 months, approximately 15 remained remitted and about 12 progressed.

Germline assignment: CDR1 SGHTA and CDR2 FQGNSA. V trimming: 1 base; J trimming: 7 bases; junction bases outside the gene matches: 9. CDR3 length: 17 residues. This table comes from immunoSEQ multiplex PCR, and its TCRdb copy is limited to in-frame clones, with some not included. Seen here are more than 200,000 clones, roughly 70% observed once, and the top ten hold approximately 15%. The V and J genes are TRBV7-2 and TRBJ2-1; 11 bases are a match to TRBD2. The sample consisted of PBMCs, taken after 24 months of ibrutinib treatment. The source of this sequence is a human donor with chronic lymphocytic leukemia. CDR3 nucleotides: TGTGCCAGCAGCTTAGTGGCTAGCGGGGGGAGGCGGAATGAGCAGTTCTTC. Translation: CASSLVASGGRRNEQFF.